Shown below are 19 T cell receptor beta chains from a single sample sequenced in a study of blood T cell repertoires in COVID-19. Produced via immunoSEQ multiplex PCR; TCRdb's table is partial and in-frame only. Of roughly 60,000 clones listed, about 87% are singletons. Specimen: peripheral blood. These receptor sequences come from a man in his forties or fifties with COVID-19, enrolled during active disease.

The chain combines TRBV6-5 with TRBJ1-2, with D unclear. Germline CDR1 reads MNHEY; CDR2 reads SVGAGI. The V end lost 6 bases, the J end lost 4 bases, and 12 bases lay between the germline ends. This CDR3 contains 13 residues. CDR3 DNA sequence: TGTGCCAGCAGCGCCCGGAGTGCCTATGGCTACACCTTC. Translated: CASSARSAYGYTF.

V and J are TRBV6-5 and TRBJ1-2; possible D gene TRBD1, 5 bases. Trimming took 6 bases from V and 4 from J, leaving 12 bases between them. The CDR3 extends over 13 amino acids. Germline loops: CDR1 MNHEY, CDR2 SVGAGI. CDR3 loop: CASSGTGGYGYTF. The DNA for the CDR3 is TGTGCCAGCAGCGGCACGGGGGGCTATGGCTACACCTTC.

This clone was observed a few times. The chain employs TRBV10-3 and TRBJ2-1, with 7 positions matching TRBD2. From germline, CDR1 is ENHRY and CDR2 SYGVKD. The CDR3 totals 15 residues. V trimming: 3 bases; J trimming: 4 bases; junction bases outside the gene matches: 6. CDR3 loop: CAISDPLATYNEQFF. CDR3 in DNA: TGTGCCATCAGTGACCCACTAGCGACATACAATGAGCAGTTCTTC.

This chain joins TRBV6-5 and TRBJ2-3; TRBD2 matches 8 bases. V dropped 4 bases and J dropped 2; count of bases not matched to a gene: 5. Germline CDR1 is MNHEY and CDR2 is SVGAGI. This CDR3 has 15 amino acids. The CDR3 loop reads CASSSGLADTDTQYF. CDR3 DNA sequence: TGTGCCAGCAGTTCCGGACTAGCAGACACAGATACGCAGTATTTT.

This CDR3 reads CASRPPLAGGEQYF. The CDR3, as DNA: TGTGCCAGCAGACCCCCCCTCGCAGGGGGCGAGCAGTACTTC. This rearrangement joins TRBV28 to TRBJ2-7; 7 bases map to TRBD1. V was clipped by 6 bases and J by 6 bases; unmatched bases: 11. CDR1 is MDHEN and CDR2 is SYDVKM in the germline V gene. The CDR3 contains 14 residues.

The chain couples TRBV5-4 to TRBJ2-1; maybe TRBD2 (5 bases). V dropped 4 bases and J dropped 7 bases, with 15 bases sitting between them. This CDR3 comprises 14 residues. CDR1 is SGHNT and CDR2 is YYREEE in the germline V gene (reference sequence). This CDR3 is CASSPVGIWNEQFF. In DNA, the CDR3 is TGTGCCAGCAGCCCCGTCGGGATCTGGAATGAGCAGTTCTTC. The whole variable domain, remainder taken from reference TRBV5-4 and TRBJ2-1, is ETGVTQSPTHLIKTRGQQVTLRCSSQSGHNTVSWYQQALGQGPQFIFQYYREEENGRGNFPPRFSGLQFPNYSSELNVNALELDDSALYLCASSPVGIWNEQFFGPGTRLTVL.

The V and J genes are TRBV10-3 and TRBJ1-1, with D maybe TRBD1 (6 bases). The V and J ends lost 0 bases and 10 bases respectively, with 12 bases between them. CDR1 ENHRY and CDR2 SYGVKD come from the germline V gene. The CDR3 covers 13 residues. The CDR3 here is CAISESGAGLAFF. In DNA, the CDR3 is TGTGCCATCAGTGAGTCGGGGGCAGGACTAGCTTTCTTT.

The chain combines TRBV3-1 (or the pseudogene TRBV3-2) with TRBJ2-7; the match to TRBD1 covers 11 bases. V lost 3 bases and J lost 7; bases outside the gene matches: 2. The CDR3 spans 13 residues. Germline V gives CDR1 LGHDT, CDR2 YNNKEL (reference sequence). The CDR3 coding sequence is TGTGCCAGCAGCCAGGACAGGGGGCGGGAGCAGTACTTC. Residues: CASSQDRGREQYF.

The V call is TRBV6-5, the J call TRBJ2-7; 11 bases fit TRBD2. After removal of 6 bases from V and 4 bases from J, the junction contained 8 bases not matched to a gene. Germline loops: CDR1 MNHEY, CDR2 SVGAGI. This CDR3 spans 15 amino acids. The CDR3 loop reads CASSISGGAGYEQYF. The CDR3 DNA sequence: TGTGCCAGCAGCATTAGCGGGGGGGCCGGTTACGAGCAGTACTTC.

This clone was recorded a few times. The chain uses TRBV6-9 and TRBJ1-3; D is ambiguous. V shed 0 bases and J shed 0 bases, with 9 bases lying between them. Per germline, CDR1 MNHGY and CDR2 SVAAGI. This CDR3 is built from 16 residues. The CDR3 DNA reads TGTGCCAGCAGTTATTCCCGACAAAGCTCTGGAAACACCATATATTTT. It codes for CASSYSRQSSGNTIYF.

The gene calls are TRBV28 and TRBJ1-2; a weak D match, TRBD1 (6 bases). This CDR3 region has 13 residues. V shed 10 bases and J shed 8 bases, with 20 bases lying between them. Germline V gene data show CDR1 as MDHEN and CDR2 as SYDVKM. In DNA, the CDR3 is TGTGCCACCGACAGGCCATCATCTTGGGGCTACACCTTC. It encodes CATDRPSSWGYTF.

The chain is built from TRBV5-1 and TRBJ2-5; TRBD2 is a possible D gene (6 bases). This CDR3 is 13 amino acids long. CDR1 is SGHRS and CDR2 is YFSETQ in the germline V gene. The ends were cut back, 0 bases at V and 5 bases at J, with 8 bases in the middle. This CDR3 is CASSLGLEETQYF. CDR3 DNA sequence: TGCGCCAGCAGCTTGGGACTAGAGGAGACCCAGTACTTC.

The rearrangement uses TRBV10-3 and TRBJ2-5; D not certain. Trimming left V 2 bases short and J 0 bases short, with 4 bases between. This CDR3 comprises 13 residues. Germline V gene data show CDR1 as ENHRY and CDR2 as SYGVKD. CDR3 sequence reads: CAISEDNQETQYF. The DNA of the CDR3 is TGTGCCATCAGTGAGGACAACCAAGAGACCCAGTACTTC.

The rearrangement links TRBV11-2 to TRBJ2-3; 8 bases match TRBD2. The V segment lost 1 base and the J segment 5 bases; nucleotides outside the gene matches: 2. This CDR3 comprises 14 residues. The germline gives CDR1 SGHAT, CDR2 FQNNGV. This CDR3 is CASSLAAGVDTQYF. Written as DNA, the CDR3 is TGTGCCAGCAGCTTAGCAGCGGGAGTAGATACGCAGTATTTT.

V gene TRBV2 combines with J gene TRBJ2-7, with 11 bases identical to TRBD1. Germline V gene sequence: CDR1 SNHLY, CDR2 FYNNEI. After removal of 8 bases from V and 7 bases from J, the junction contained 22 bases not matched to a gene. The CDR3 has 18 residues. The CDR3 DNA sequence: TGTGCCAGCTACCAGAGGGACAGGGGGGTGTCCCCGGTGGGAGAGCAGTACTTC. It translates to CASYQRDRGVSPVGEQYF.

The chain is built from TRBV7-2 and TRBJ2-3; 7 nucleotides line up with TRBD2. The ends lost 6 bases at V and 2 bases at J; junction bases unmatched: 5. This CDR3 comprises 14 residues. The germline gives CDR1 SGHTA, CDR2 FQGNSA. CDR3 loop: CASRLRLATDTQYF. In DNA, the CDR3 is TGTGCCAGCAGACTCAGACTAGCCACAGATACGCAGTATTTT.

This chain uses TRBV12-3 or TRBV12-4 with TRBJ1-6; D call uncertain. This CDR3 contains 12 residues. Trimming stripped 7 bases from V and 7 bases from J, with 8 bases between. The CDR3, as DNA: TGTGCCAGCACCCTTCAGAATTCACCCCTCCACTTT. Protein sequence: CASTLQNSPLHF.

The CDR3 DNA follows: TGTGCCAGCCAACCGGGACTAGCAGCGTACAATGAGCAGTTCTTC. This encodes CASQPGLAAYNEQFF. The chain has TRBV27 and TRBJ2-1; 9 bases are shared with TRBD2. The CDR3 sequence is 15 residues long. Unmatched junction bases numbered 9, after V lost 8 bases and J lost 4 bases. Germline-derived CDR1 and CDR2 are MNHEY and SMNVEV (reference sequence).

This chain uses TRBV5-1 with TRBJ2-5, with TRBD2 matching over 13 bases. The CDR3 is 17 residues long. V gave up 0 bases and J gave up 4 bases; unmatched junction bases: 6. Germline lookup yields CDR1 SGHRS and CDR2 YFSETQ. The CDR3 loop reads CASSLGLAGGSRETQYF. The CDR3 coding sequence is TGCGCCAGCAGCTTGGGACTAGCGGGAGGTAGTCGAGAGACCCAGTACTTC.